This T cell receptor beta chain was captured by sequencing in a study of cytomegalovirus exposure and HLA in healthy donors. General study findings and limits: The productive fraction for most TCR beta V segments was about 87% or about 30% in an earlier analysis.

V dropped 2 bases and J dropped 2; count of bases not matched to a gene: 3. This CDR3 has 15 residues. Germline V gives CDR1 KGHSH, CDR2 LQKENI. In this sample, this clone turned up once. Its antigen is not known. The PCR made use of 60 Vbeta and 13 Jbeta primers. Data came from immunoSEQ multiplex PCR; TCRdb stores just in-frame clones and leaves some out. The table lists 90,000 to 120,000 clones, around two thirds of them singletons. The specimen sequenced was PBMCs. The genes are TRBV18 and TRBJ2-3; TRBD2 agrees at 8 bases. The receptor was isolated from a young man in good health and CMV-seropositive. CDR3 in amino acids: CASSPERGNTDTQYF. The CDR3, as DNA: TGTGCCAGCTCACCAGAGCGGGGGAACACAGATACGCAGTATTTT.